The TCR beta chain under discussion was sequenced for a study of PD-L1 blockade in urothelial cancer. Study background: Of about 30 patients, around 25 were males with bladder-origin urothelial cancer. General study findings and limits: Below-median pretreatment blood TCR clonality was a predictor of better survival.

Every PCR got spiked synthetic TCR analog templates. Repertoires were generated with immunoSEQ multiplex PCR, while TCRdb's copy carries only in-frame clones and drops some. The sample yields about 74,000 clones, about 90% seen once. Regarding time point: pretreatment peripheral blood. Each patient gave between 1 and 8 samples of peripheral blood mononuclear cells, which were collected pretreatment and during treatment. CDR3 size: 12 residues. The germline V and J ends were trimmed by 3 bases and 3 bases, with 6 bases remaining between them. Germline V gene data show CDR1 as MDHEN and CDR2 as SYDVKM. Note on this clone: Its antigen is undetermined.

The sample consisted of PBMCs, taken around atezolizumab (anti-PD-L1) treatment. The clonotype originates from a man between 65 and 80 years old with urothelial cancer. The V and J genes are TRBV28 and TRBJ2-7; D call uncertain. The CDR3 sequence is CASSLFGYEQYF. Written as DNA, the CDR3 is TGTGCCAGCAGTTTGTTCGGCTACGAGCAGTACTTC.